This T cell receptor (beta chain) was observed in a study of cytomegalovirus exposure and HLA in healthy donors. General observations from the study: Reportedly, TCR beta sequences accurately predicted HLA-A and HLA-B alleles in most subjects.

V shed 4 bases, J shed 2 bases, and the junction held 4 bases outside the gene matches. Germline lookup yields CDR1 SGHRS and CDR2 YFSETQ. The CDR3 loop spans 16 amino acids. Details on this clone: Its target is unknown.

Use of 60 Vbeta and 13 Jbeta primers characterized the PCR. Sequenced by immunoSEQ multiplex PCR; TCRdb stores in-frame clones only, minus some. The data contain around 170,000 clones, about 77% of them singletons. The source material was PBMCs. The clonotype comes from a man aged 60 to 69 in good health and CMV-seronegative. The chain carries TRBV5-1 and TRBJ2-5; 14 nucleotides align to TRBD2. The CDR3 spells CASSTGLAGGQETQYF. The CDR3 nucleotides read TGCGCCAGCAGCACTGGACTAGCGGGAGGACAAGAGACCCAGTACTTC.